This T cell receptor beta chain was recorded in a study of somatic mutations in cytotoxic T cells in rheumatoid arthritis. General study findings and limits: There were about an eighth of the roughly 65 patients in whom the largest CD8+ clone exceeded 20% of CD8+ cells. In rheumatoid arthritis patients, unlike healthy controls, CD8+ clonality rose with age. TRBV07 appeared slightly underrepresented in the rheumatoid arthritis patients. That finding was not adjusted to account for multiple comparisons. Measurement of CD8+ T-cell clonality revealed no significant difference between rheumatoid arthritis patients and age-matched healthy controls.

This CDR3 is built from 13 residues. The V gene end was trimmed by 6 bases and the J gene end by 2 bases; junction bases not matched to a gene: 1. Germline CDR1 and CDR2: SQVTM and ANQGSEA. As regards this clone: Its specificity is not known.

Profiled with immunoSEQ multiplex PCR; TCRdb holds only in-frame clones, not every one. The sample consists of fewer than 20,000 clones, 70% to 85% of them appearing once. The clonotype originates from an adult with rheumatoid arthritis. This chain joins TRBV29-1 and TRBJ2-1, with 10 bases matching TRBD1. Sequenced sample: CD8+ T cells sorted from blood. This chain's CDR3 is CSVGQGAYNEQFF. DNA of the CDR3: TGCAGCGTAGGACAGGGGGCCTACAATGAGCAGTTCTTC.